This TCR beta chain was observed in a study of shared clonotypes between healthy human individuals. Each sample came from a Caucasian adult donor living in Nashville, Tennessee. Worth noting for this clone: Sequence at one end of the junction differs from germline and may be a read error.

The CDR3 length is 13 residues. Germline lookup yields CDR1 SGHRS and CDR2 YFSETQ. The repertoire was sequenced with immunoSEQ multiplex PCR; TCRdb's copy has only in-frame clones and lacks some. The sample shows 650,000 to 750,000 clones, roughly 78% of them seen only once. This chain links TRBV5-1 with TRBJ1-1, with D tentatively TRBD1 (5 bases). Material: memory CD4+ T cells sorted from blood. Subset denoted: CD45RA-negative fraction. This clonotype originated in a woman aged 25 to 45 in good health. The DNA of the CDR3 is TGTGCCAGCAGCTTGGACATCCACACTGAAGCTTTCTTT. Translated: CASSLDIHTEAFF. Based on the CDR3 plus reference TRBV5-1 and TRBJ1-1, the full variable domain is KAGVTQTPRYLIKTRGQQVTLSCSPISGHRSVSWYQQTPGQGLQFLFEYFSETQRNKGNFPGRFSGRQFSNSRSEMNVSTLELGDSALYLCASSLDIHTEAFFGQGTRLTVV.